Each of the 2 T cell receptor beta chains below was sequenced from the same sample in a study of spatial heterogeneity in lung cancer. Indicated time point: sample taken at primary tumor resection. TCRdb re-called the 5' RACE reads with MiXCR, one entry per CDR3 protein. This table has tens of thousands of distinct CDR3 sequences, roughly 15% appearing once. The specimen comprised PBMCs, sampled at surgery. These TCRs come from a male donor with early-stage non-small cell lung cancer.

This clonotype was seen ten or more times. The chain employs TRBV2 and TRBJ1-2; perhaps TRBD1 as D (5 bases). Germline V lookup: CDR1 SNHLY, CDR2 FYNNEI. V lost 11 bases and J 4 bases, leaving 20 bases between the germline ends. This CDR3 region has 14 residues. The CDR3 nucleotides are TGTGCCGGGGCCCGGGGTACCAACGGCTATGGCTACACCTTC. Amino acid sequence: CAGARGTNGYGYTF. The full variable domain, its missing parts supplied by reference TRBV2 and TRBJ1-2, is EPEVTQTPSHQVTQMGQEVILRCVPISNHLYFYWYRQILGQKVEFLVSFYNNEISEKSEIFDDQFSVERPDGSNFTLKIRSTKLEDSAMYFCAGARGTNGYGYTFGSGTRLTVV.

The chain uses TRBV19 and TRBJ1-5; TRBD1 matches 9 bases. Trimming took 8 bases from V and 2 from J; bases not matched to a gene: 13. Per the germline V gene, CDR1 is LNHDA and CDR2 is SQIVND (reference sequence). The length of the CDR3 is 17 residues. As DNA, the CDR3 is TGTGCCAGTTGCCCCTCGGACAGGGGAGGGGGCAATCAGCCCCAGCATTTT. It yields the protein CASCPSDRGGGNQPQHF. Using reference TRBV19 and TRBJ1-5 for the parts outside the CDR3, the full variable domain is DGGITQSPKYLFRKEGQNVTLSCEQNLNHDAMYWYRQDPGQGLRLIYYSQIVNDFQKGDIAEGYSVSREKKESFPLTVTSAQKNPTAFYLCASCPSDRGGGNQPQHFGDGTRLSIL.